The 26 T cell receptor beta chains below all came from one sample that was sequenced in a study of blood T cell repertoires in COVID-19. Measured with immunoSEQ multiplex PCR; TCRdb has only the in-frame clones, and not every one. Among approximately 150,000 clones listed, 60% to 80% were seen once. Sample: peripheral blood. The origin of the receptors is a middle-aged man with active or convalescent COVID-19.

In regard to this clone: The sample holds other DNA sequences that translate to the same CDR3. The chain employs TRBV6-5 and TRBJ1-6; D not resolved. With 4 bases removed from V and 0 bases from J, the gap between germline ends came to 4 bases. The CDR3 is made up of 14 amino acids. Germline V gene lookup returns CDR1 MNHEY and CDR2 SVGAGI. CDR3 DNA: TGTGCCAGCAGTTCCAGCTCCTATAATTCACCCCTCCACTTT. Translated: CASSSSSYNSPLHF.

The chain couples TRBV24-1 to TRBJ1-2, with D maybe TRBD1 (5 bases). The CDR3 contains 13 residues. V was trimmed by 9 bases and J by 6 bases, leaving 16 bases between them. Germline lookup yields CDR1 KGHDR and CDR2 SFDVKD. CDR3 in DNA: TGTGCCACCGGGACTACTGGCTTTGATGGCTACACCTTC. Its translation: CATGTTGFDGYTF.

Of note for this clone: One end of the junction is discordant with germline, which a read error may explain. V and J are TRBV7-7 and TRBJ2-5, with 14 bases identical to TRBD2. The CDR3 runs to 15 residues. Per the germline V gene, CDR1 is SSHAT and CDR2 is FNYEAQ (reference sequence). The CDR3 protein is CASRAGLAGVETQYF. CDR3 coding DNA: TGTGCTAGCAGGGCGGGACTAGCGGGAGTGGAGACCCAGTACTTC. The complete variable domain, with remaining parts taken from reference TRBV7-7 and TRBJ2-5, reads GAGVSQSPRYKVTKRGQDVTLRCDPISSHATLYWYQQALGQGPEFLTYFNYEAQPDKSGLPSDRFSAERPEGSISTLTIQRTEQRDSAMYRCASRAGLAGVETQYFGPGTRLLVL.

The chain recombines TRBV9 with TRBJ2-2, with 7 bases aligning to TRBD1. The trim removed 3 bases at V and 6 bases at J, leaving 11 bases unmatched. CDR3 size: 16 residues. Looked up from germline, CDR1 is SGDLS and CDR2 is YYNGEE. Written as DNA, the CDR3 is TGTGCCAGCAGCGACCACCTGACAGGGCTCGCCGGGGAGCTGTTTTTT. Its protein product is CASSDHLTGLAGELFF.

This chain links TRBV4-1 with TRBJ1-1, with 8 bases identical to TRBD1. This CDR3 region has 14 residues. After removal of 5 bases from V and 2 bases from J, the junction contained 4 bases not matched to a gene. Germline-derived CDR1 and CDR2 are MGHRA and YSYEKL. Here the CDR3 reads CASSDGQGNTEAFF. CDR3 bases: TGCGCCAGCAGCGACGGACAGGGTAACACTGAAGCTTTCTTT.

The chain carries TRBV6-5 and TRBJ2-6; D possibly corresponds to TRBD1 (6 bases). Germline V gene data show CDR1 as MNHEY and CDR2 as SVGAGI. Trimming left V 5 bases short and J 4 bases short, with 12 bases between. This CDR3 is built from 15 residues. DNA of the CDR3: TGTGCCAGCAGTCAGACAGGAACCGGGGCCAACGTCCTGACTTTC. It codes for CASSQTGTGANVLTF.

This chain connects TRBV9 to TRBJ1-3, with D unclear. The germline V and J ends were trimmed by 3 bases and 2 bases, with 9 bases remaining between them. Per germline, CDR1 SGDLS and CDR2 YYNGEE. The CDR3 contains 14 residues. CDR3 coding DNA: TGTGCCAGCAGCGGGGAGTTGACTGGAAACACCATATATTTT. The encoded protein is CASSGELTGNTIYF. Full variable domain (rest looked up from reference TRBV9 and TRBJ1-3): DSGVTQTPKHLITATGQRVTLRCSPRSGDLSVYWYQQSLDQGLQFLIQYYNGEERAKGNILERFSAQQFPDLHSELNLSSLELGDSALYFCASSGELTGNTIYFGEGSWLTVV.

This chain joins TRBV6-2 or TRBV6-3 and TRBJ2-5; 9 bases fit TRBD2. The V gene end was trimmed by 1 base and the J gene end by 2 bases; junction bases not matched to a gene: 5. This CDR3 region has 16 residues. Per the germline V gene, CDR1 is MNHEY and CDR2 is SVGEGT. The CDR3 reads CASSYFAGGPQETQYF. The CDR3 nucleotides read TGTGCCAGCAGTTACTTTGCGGGAGGGCCGCAAGAGACCCAGTACTTC.

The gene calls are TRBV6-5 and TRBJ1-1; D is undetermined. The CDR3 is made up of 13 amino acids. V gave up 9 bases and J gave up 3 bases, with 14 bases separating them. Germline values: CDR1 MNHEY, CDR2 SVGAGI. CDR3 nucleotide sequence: TGTGCCAGTTTGGGCGCGACATACACTGAAGCTTTCTTT. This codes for CASLGATYTEAFF.

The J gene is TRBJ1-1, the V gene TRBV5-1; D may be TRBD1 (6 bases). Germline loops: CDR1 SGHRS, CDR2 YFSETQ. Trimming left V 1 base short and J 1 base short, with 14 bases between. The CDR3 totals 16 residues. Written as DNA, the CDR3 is TGCGCCAGCAGCTTGTTGGGGGGGGCCCCGAACACTGAAGCTTTCTTT. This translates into CASSLLGGAPNTEAFF. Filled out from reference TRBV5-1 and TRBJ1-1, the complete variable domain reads KAGVTQTPRYLIKTRGQQVTLSCSPISGHRSVSWYQQTPGQGLQFLFEYFSETQRNKGNFPGRFSGRQFSNSRSEMNVSTLELGDSALYLCASSLLGGAPNTEAFFGQGTRLTVV.

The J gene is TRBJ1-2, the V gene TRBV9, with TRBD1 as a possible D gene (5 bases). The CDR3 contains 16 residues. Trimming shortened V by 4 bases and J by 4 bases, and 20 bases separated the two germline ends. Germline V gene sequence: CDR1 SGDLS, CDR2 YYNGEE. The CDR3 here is CASSPGLSQDSYGYTF. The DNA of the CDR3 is TGTGCCAGCAGCCCGGGACTCTCACAGGATAGCTATGGCTACACCTTC. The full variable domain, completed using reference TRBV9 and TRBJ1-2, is DSGVTQTPKHLITATGQRVTLRCSPRSGDLSVYWYQQSLDQGLQFLIQYYNGEERAKGNILERFSAQQFPDLHSELNLSSLELGDSALYFCASSPGLSQDSYGYTFGSGTRLTVV.

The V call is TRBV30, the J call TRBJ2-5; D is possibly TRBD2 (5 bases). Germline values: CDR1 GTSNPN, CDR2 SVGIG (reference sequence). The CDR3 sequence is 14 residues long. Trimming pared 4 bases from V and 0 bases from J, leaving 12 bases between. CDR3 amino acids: CAWTVERDQETQYF. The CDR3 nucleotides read TGTGCCTGGACTGTCGAGAGGGACCAAGAGACCCAGTACTTC. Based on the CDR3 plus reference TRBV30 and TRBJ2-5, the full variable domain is SQTIHQWPATLVQPVGSPLSLECTVEGTSNPNLYWYRQAAGRGLQLLFYSVGIGQISSEVPQNLSASRPQDRQFILSSKKLLLSDSGFYLCAWTVERDQETQYFGPGTRLLVL.

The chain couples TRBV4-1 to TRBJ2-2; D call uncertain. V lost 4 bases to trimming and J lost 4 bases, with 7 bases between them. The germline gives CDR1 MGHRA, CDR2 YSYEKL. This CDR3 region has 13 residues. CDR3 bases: TGCGCCAGCAGCCGCCAGGTCACCGGGGAGCTGTTTTTT. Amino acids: CASSRQVTGELFF.

Here the CDR3 reads CASSQGPGLNYEQYF. In nucleotides, the CDR3 is TGTGCCAGCAGCCAAGGTCCGGGACTAAACTACGAGCAGTACTTC. The V and J genes are TRBV3-1 (or the pseudogene TRBV3-2) and TRBJ2-7, with TRBD2 identical over 7 bases. CDR3 length: 15 residues. Looked up from germline, CDR1 is LGHDT and CDR2 is YNNKEL (reference sequence). Trimming at V came to 1 base and at J to 3 bases, leaving 6 bases not matched to a gene.

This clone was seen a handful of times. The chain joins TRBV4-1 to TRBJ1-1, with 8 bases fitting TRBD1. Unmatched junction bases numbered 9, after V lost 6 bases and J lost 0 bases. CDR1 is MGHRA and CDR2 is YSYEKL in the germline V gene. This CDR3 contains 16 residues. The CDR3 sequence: CASRTGTGSMNTEAFF. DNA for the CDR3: TGCGCCAGCAGGACCGGGACAGGAAGCATGAACACTGAAGCTTTCTTT.

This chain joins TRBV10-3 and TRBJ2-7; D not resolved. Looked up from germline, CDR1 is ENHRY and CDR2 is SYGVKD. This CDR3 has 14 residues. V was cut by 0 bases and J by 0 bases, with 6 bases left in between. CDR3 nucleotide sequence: TGTGCCATCAGTGAGTCGGTCGGCTCCTACGAGCAGTACTTC. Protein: CAISESVGSYEQYF.

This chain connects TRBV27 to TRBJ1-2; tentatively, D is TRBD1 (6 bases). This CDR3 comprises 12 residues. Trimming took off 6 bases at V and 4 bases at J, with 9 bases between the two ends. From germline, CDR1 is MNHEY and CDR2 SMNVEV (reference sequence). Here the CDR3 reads CASRTGTYGYTF. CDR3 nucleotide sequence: TGTGCCAGCAGAACAGGGACCTATGGCTACACCTTC.

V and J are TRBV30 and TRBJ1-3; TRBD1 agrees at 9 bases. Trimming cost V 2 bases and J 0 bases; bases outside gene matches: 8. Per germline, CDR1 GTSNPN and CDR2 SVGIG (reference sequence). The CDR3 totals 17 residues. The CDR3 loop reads CAWSPRWTGASGNTIYF. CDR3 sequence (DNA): TGTGCCTGGAGTCCCCGATGGACAGGGGCCTCTGGAAACACCATATATTTT.

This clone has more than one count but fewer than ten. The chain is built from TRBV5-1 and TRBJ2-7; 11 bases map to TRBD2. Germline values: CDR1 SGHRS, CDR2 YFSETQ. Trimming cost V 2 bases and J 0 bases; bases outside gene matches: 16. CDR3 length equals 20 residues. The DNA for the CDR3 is TGCGCCAGCAGCTTAGATTGGGCTAGCGGGAGGCTGGAGAGCTCCTACGAGCAGTACTTC. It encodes CASSLDWASGRLESSYEQYF.

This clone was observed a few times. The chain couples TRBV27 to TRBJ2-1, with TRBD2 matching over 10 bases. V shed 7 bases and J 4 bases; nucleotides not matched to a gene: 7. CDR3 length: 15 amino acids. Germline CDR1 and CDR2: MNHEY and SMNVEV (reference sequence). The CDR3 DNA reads TGTGCCAGCACCCTGGGACTAGCGAATTACAATGAGCAGTTCTTC. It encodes CASTLGLANYNEQFF.

Here the CDR3 reads CASSKAGSNIQYF. DNA for the CDR3: TGTGCCAGTAGTAAGGCGGGGTCAAACATTCAGTACTTC. The gene calls are TRBV19 and TRBJ2-4, with D possibly matching TRBD2 (6 bases). The ends were cut back, 4 bases at V and 6 bases at J, with 10 bases in the middle. Germline CDR1 LNHDA, CDR2 SQIVND (reference sequence). The CDR3 spans 13 residues.

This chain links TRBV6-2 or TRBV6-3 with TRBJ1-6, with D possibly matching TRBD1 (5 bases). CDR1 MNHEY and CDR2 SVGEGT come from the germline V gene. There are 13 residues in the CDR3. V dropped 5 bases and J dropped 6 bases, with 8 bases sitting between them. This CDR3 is CASSRGGNSPLHF. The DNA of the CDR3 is TGTGCCAGCAGTAGGGGAGGTAATTCACCCCTCCACTTT.

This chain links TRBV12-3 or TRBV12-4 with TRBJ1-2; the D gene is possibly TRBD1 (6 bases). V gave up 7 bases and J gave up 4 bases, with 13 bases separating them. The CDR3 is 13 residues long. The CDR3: CASTRQGPYGYTF. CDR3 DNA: TGTGCCAGCACCCGGCAGGGGCCCTATGGCTACACCTTC.

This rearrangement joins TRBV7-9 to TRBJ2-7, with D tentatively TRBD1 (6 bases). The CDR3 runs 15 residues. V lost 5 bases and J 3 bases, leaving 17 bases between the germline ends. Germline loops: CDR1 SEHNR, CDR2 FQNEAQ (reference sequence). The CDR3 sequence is CASSHTGTLNYEQYF. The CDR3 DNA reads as TGTGCCAGCAGCCACACCGGGACACTGAACTACGAGCAGTACTTC.

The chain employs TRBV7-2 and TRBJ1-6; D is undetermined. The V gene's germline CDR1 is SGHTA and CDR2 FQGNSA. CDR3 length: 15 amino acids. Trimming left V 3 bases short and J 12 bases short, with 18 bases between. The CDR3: CASSFLGPGEGPLHF. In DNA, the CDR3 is TGTGCCAGCAGCTTTTTAGGGCCCGGGGAAGGACCCCTCCACTTT.

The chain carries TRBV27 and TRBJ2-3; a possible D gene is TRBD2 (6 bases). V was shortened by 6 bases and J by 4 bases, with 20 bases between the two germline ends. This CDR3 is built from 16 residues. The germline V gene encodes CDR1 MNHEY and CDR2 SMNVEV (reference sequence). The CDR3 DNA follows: TGTGCCAGCAGGGACTATTCTAAAACCGGTCCAGATACGCAGTATTTT. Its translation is CASRDYSKTGPDTQYF.